Listed below are T cell receptor beta chains from one sample, sequenced in a study of blood T cell repertoires in COVID-19. Generated by immunoSEQ multiplex PCR, the TCRdb table keeps only in-frame clones and is missing some. The sample lists fewer than 300,000 clones, about 85% occurring once. Material: PBMCs or T cells enriched from blood (not recorded which). These receptors originate from a woman in her 50s who had recovered from COVID-19. The CDR3 runs from the conserved cysteine through the conserved F or W. Each record gives: J gene, D gene, clone size, V gene, CDR3 DNA, CDR3 protein. The D gene is left open where the match is weak. A clone size is listed for some rows: how often the clone was seen (once, few, many), or a class if it is expanded.

>TRBJ2-2|-|once|TRBV5-6
TGTGCGACGCGGCGCGTGAACACCGGGGAGCTGTTTTTT
CATRRVNTGELFF
>TRBJ1-2|TRBD1|-|TRBV6-5
TGTGCCAGCAGACTAACCGGGACAGAGGGCTACACCTTC
CASRLTGTEGYTF
>TRBJ2-1|-|-|TRBV12-3/TRBV12-4
TGTGCCAGCAAAAGGACTAATGAGCAGTTCTTC
CASKRTNEQFF
>TRBJ2-7|TRBD2|-|TRBV10-1
TGCGCCAGCACCGCGACTAGCAAGCGTTACGAGCAGTACTTC
CASTATSKRYEQYF
>TRBJ1-1|-|-|TRBV5-6
TGTGCCAGCAGCTGGGGGACATCGAACACTGAAGCTTTCTTT
CASSWGTSNTEAFF
>TRBJ2-1|TRBD2|-|TRBV7-2
TGTGCCAGCAGCTTGGGACTAGCCAACAATGAGCAGTTCTTC
CASSLGLANNEQFF
>TRBJ1-2|TRBD1|-|TRBV19
TGTGCCAGTAGTTCTCAACAGACAGGGGGAATGTATGGCTACACCTTC
CASSSQQTGGMYGYTF
>TRBJ2-3|-|-|TRBV7-2
TGTGCCAGCAGCTTAGGGCCTAGCACAGATACGCAGTATTTT
CASSLGPSTDTQYF
>TRBJ1-5|-|once|TRBV18
TGTGCCAGCTCACCCGCATCAGGGAGCAATCAGCCCCAGCATTTT
CASSPASGSNQPQHF
>TRBJ2-7|-|-|TRBV28
TGTGCCAGCAGTTTGGGGGCCGCCGGGAAGAAATCCTACGAGCAGTACTTC
CASSLGAAGKKSYEQYF
>TRBJ1-5|TRBD1|-|TRBV28
TGTGCCAGCAGCGTGACAGGGTTTAGCAATCAGCCCCAGCATTTT
CASSVTGFSNQPQHF
>TRBJ2-7|-|-|TRBV21-1
TGTGCCAGCAGCATCGGGACTAGCGACCCCTACGAGCAGTACTTC
CASSIGTSDPYEQYF
>TRBJ2-5|-|-|TRBV2
TGTGCCAGCATTTTCAATCCGGCGGGACGAGAGACCCAGTACTTC
CASIFNPAGRETQYF
>TRBJ1-2|-|-|TRBV5-1
TGCGCCAGCAGCTTGGGAGGAGTTCGGAACTATGGCTACACCTTC
CASSLGGVRNYGYTF